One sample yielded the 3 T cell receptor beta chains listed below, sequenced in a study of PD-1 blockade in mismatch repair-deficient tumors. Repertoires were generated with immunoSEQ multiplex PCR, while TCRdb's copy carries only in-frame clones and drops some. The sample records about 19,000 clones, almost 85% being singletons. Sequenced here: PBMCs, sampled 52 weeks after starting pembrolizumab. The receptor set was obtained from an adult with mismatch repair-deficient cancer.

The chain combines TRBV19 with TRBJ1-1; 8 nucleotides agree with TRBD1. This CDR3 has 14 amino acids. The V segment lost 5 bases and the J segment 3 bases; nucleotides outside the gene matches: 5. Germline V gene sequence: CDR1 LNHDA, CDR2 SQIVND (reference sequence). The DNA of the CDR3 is TGTGCCAGTAGTGTGATACAGGGGGACACTGAAGCTTTCTTT. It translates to CASSVIQGDTEAFF.

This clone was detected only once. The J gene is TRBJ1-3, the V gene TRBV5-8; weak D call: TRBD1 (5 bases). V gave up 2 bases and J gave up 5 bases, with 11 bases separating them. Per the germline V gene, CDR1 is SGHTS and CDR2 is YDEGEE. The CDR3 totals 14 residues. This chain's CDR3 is CASSFWPGRNTIYF. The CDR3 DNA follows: TGTGCCAGCAGCTTTTGGCCAGGGCGAAACACCATATATTTT.

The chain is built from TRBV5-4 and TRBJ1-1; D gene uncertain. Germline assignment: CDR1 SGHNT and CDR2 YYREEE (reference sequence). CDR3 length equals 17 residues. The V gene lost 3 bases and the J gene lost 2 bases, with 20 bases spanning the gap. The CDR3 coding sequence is TGTGCCAGCAGCTATATCATCTACCGGAGCCGAAACACTGAAGCTTTCTTT. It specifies CASSYIIYRSRNTEAFF.